The 22 T cell receptor beta chains in this list originate from one sample, sequenced in a study of HIV-infected children after antiretroviral therapy interruption. Unique molecular identifiers were included in an RNA-based 3' RACE TCR library. TCRdb used MiXCR to reprocess the 3' RACE reads, holding one entry per CDR3 protein. This sample has around 50,000 distinct CDR3 sequences; 4.3% occur once, and the top ten carry approximately 0.7%. Treatment denoted: PENTA 11 planned treatment interruption arm or continuous ART arm. Specimen: CD45RA+ CD4+ T cells from PBMCs, pooled from several time points, collected from a donor given antiretroviral therapy, either interrupted or continuous. As to subset: naive CD4+ CD45RA+ CD45RO- T cells. The receptors here all came from a pool of human donors with HIV.

This clonotype was seen repeatedly, ten times or more. The chain links TRBV28 to TRBJ1-1, with TRBD1 matching over 8 bases. V shed 5 bases, J shed 11 bases, and the junction held 4 bases outside the gene matches. Looked up from germline, CDR1 is MDHEN and CDR2 is SYDVKM. This CDR3 is built from 11 residues. CDR3 in amino acids: CASSRRQGAFF. The CDR3 bases are TGTGCCAGCAGTCGGCGACAGGGGGCTTTCTTT.

This clonotype was picked up a small number of times. The J gene is TRBJ2-1, the V gene TRBV28; D is ambiguous. V gave up 3 bases and J gave up 7 bases, with 4 bases separating them. The germline V gene has CDR1 MDHEN and CDR2 SYDVKM. The CDR3 is 11 residues long. In DNA, the CDR3 is TGTGCCAGCAGTTTGGCGAATGAGCAGTTCTTC. Translating it yields CASSLANEQFF.

This clonotype appeared many times. V is TRBV11-2 and J is TRBJ2-1; D may be TRBD1 (6 bases). The CDR3 length is 14 residues. CDR1 is SGHAT, CDR2 FQNNGV, per germline. V lost 8 bases and J 4 bases, leaving 15 bases between the germline ends. The CDR3 DNA follows: TGTGCCAGCTCTATGGCAGGGGCATACAATGAGCAGTTCTTC. Protein product: CASSMAGAYNEQFF.

The V gene is TRBV19, the J gene TRBJ2-3; D may match TRBD1 or TRBD2 (5 bases each). The CDR3 extends over 16 amino acids. Germline V lookup: CDR1 LNHDA, CDR2 SQIVND (reference sequence). Trimming stripped 6 bases from V and 0 bases from J, with 16 bases between. Here the CDR3 reads CASSRDAVTSTDTQYF. As DNA, the CDR3 is TGTGCCAGTAGCCGGGACGCCGTTACTAGCACAGATACGCAGTATTTT. Full variable domain (outside the CDR3, taken from reference TRBV19 and TRBJ2-3): DGGITQSPKYLFRKEGQNVTLSCEQNLNHDAMYWYRQDPGQGLRLIYYSQIVNDFQKGDIAEGYSVSREKKESFPLTVTSAQKNPTAFYLCASSRDAVTSTDTQYFGPGTRLTVL.

This clonotype has a count of ten or more. The V gene is TRBV6-5, the J gene TRBJ1-6; D may be TRBD1 (5 bases). V was trimmed by 6 bases and J by 5 bases, leaving 11 bases between them. The CDR3 is 14 amino acids. CDR1 and CDR2 (germline): MNHEY, SVGAGI. CDR3 bases: TGTGCCAGCAGGTCAGGGAGTAATAATTCACCCCTCCACTTT. Protein: CASRSGSNNSPLHF.

This clonotype occurred many times. The chain combines TRBV28 with TRBJ2-4, with D uncertain. The germline V gene encodes CDR1 MDHEN and CDR2 SYDVKM. The CDR3 spans 13 residues. Deletions cut 5 bases from V and 0 bases from J, with 5 bases between. For the CDR3, the DNA is TGTGCCAGCAGTCTCGTAGCCAAAAACATTCAGTACTTC. Translation gives CASSLVAKNIQYF.

Comments on this clonotype: It may be a read error: a sequence one base away is much more abundant. The chain links TRBV21-1 to TRBJ1-1; TRBD1, the D gene given by the table, was not confirmed from the DNA. TRBV21-1 is reported as a pseudogene. The CDR3 has 12 residues. CDR3 sequence reads: CVSAVQALEAFF. The CDR3 nucleotides read TGTGTCAGCGCTGTCCAGGCTCTAGAGGCTTTCTTT.

This clonotype has at least ten counts. The chain couples TRBV7-6 to TRBJ2-3; D gene unclear. Germline CDR1 and CDR2: SGHVS and FNYEAQ. With 8 bases removed from V and 4 bases from J, the gap between germline ends came to 13 bases. CDR3 length equals 13 residues. CDR3 protein: CASSDLGPDTQYF. The CDR3 DNA is TGTGCCAGCTCGGACCTAGGACCAGATACGCAGTATTTT.

This clonotype was recorded many times. The gene calls are TRBV24-1 and TRBJ2-1; D tentatively fits TRBD1 or TRBD2 (5 bases each). This CDR3 region has 12 residues. Trimming took off 4 bases at V and 8 bases at J, with 8 bases between the two ends. CDR1 and CDR2 (germline): KGHDR, SFDVKD. CDR3 sequence reads: CATSDRDDEQFF. CDR3 DNA: TGTGCCACCAGTGACAGGGACGATGAGCAGTTCTTC.

This clonotype was detected only a few times. The genes are TRBV6-6 and TRBJ1-5; the D is unclear. The V end lost 7 bases, the J end lost 3 bases, and 10 bases lay between the germline ends. There are 13 residues in the CDR3. CDR1 MNHNY and CDR2 SVGAGI come from the germline V gene (reference sequence). The CDR3 loop is CASTPGPNQPQHF. In nucleotides, the CDR3 is TGTGCCAGCACTCCCGGGCCCAATCAGCCCCAGCATTTT.

Many counts were recorded for this clonotype. This sequence joins TRBV5-6 and TRBJ1-2; maybe TRBD1 (5 bases). Trimming took off 1 base at V and 8 bases at J, with 12 bases between the two ends. Germline V gene lookup returns CDR1 SGHDT and CDR2 YYEEEE. The CDR3 sequence is 13 residues long. The chain's CDR3 is CASSLKGAGGYTF. The CDR3 bases are TGTGCCAGCAGCTTGAAAGGGGCAGGGGGCTACACCTTC.

This clonotype is medium-sized. A junction boundary mismatches the germline segment, possibly from a read error. The V gene is TRBV5-4, the J gene TRBJ1-4; tentative D call: TRBD1 (5 bases). CDR3 length: 14 amino acids. CDR1 and CDR2 from the germline V gene are SGHNT and YYREEE (reference sequence). The CDR3 loop reads CASSLGVVSEKLFF. DNA of the CDR3: TGTGCCAGCAGTTTGGGGGTGGTTTCGGAAAAACTGTTTTTT.

This clonotype was recorded many times. The chain has TRBV11-3 and TRBJ2-7; D may be TRBD1 (6 bases). Germline V lookup: CDR1 SGHNT, CDR2 YENEEA. The CDR3 totals 13 residues. V was shortened by 1 base and J by 3 bases, with 7 bases between the two germline ends. DNA for the CDR3: TGTGCCAGCAGCTTAGGGGACAACTACGAGCAGTACTTC. Translation gives CASSLGDNYEQYF.

Many counts were recorded for this clonotype. The V and J genes are TRBV24-1 and TRBJ2-3, with 11 positions matching TRBD2. The V gene's germline CDR1 is KGHDR and CDR2 SFDVKD. The CDR3 sequence is 19 residues long. The trim removed 1 base at V and 9 bases at J, leaving 17 bases unmatched. CDR3: CATSDLGLAGGPARGTQYF. The CDR3 DNA reads TGTGCCACCAGTGATTTAGGGCTAGCGGGGGGTCCGGCTCGAGGGACGCAGTATTTT.

Many counts were recorded for this clonotype. V and J are TRBV28 and TRBJ2-1; D may match TRBD1 or TRBD2 (6 bases each). The CDR3 has 13 residues. Trimming left V 10 bases short and J 6 bases short, with 16 bases between. The germline V gene encodes CDR1 MDHEN and CDR2 SYDVKM. The CDR3 is CATLRGGRNEQFF. For the CDR3, the DNA is TGTGCCACCCTTCGAGGGGGGCGCAATGAGCAGTTCTTC.

By sample share, this clonotype is medium-sized. The gene calls are TRBV6-5 and TRBJ2-1, with 9 bases identical to TRBD1. CDR1 and CDR2 (germline): MNHEY, SVGAGI. V was pared by 5 bases and J by 3 bases, with 5 bases of the junction left unmatched. The CDR3 runs to 15 residues. CDR3 in DNA: TGTGCCAGCAGTAGGGGACAGGGCTTCTACAATGAGCAGTTCTTC. Protein product: CASSRGQGFYNEQFF.

This clonotype was seen many times. J is TRBJ2-7 and V is TRBV27, with TRBD1 matching 8 bases. J gave up 3 bases and V 4 bases, and 17 bases lay outside the gene matches. The CDR3 covers 18 residues. Germline values: CDR1 MNHEY, CDR2 SMNVEV (reference sequence). CDR3 region: CASSSPPGWRTGYYEQYF. As DNA, the CDR3 is TGTGCCAGCAGTTCCCCGCCCGGGTGGAGGACAGGGTACTACGAGCAGTACTTC.

This clonotype was counted at least ten times. The chain is built from TRBV18 and TRBJ2-5; the match to TRBD1 covers 7 bases. Germline CDR1 KGHSH, CDR2 LQKENI. CDR3 length equals 14 residues. J lost 2 bases, V lost 5 bases, and 5 bases had no gene match. In nucleotides, the CDR3 is TGTGCCAGCTCAGAGGGACAGACTCAAGAGACCCAGTACTTC. Translated, it gives CASSEGQTQETQYF.

This clonotype was detected ten times or more. DNA for the CDR3: TGTGCCAGCAGCTTAAGTTCAACTGGAAACACCGGGGAGCTGTTTTTT. It encodes CASSLSSTGNTGELFF. The chain uses TRBV11-3 and TRBJ2-2; D uncertain. Looked up from germline, CDR1 is SGHNT and CDR2 is YENEEA. The germline V and J ends were trimmed by 2 bases and 2 bases, with 12 bases remaining between them. CDR3 size: 16 residues.

The chain has TRBV4-1 and TRBJ2-7; D not resolved. Trimming removed 4 bases at V and 1 base at J, with 8 bases between. Germline V CDR1 and CDR2: MGHRA, YSYEKL. The CDR3 contains 13 residues. This CDR3 is CASSREGSYEQYF. Here the CDR3 DNA reads TGCGCCAGCAGCCGGGAAGGTTCCTACGAGCAGTACTTC.

This clonotype occurred many times. CDR3 amino acids: CASRRRERLFF. The CDR3 DNA reads TGTGCCAGCAGACGACGGGAGAGACTGTTTTTT. This sequence joins TRBV12-3 or TRBV12-4 and TRBJ2-2; D is perhaps TRBD2 (6 bases). The V gene lost 6 bases and the J gene lost 14 bases, with 13 bases spanning the gap. The CDR3 has 11 residues.

Only a few counts were recorded for this clonotype. CDR3 sequence (DNA): TGTGCCAGCAGTCTTCAGGGGGCTAGGGGCAATCAGCCCCAGCATTTT. This translates into CASSLQGARGNQPQHF. The chain employs TRBV12-3 or TRBV12-4 and TRBJ1-5; 8 nucleotides agree with TRBD1. CDR3 length equals 16 residues. The V segment lost 5 bases and the J segment 2 bases; nucleotides outside the gene matches: 8.